This T cell receptor beta chain was retrieved from a study of OX40 agonist ivuxolimab in advanced cancers. The wider study: Past anti-PD-1, anti-PD-L1 or anti-CTLA-4 therapy was accepted, and roughly 37% had received some.

The CDR3 totals 13 residues. V was pared by 5 bases and J by 3 bases, with 10 bases between. Germline CDR1 reads SGHAT; CDR2 reads FQNNGV. The data were produced by immunoSEQ multiplex PCR, yet TCRdb's version contains in-frame clones alone and is incomplete. The sample lists 35,000 to 55,000 clones; about 80% were seen once. The receptor was isolated from an adult with an advanced solid tumor such as melanoma, head and neck, liver or kidney cancer. The V and J genes are TRBV11-2 and TRBJ1-1, with D unresolved. Material: CD4+ or CD8+ T cells sorted from blood, obtained in a trial of the OX40 agonist ivuxolimab. The CDR3 sequence is CASSRKSYTEAFF. CDR3 nucleotides: TGTGCCAGCAGCCGAAAGTCTTACACTGAAGCTTTCTTT.